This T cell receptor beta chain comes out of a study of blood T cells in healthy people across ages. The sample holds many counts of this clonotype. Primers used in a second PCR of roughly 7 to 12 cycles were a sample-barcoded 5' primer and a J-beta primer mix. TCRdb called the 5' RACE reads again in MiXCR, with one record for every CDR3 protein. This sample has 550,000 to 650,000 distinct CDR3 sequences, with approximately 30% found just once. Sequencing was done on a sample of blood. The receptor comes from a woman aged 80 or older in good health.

The DNA for the CDR3 is TGCAGCGTTGAAGTAGGGTTAAAAGAGACCCAGTACTTC. Translation gives CSVEVGLKETQYF. The chain joins TRBV29-1 to TRBJ2-5; no clear D gene. V was clipped by 1 base and J by 3 bases, with 9 bases between them. Germline V gene lookup returns CDR1 SQVTM and CDR2 ANQGSEA. This CDR3 region has 13 residues. The full variable domain, its missing parts supplied by reference TRBV29-1 and TRBJ2-5, is SAVISQKPSRDICQRGTSLTIQCQVDSQVTMMFWYRQQPGQSLTLIATANQGSEATYESGFVIDKFPISRPNLTFSTLTVSNMSPEDSSIYLCSVEVGLKETQYFGPGTRLLVL.